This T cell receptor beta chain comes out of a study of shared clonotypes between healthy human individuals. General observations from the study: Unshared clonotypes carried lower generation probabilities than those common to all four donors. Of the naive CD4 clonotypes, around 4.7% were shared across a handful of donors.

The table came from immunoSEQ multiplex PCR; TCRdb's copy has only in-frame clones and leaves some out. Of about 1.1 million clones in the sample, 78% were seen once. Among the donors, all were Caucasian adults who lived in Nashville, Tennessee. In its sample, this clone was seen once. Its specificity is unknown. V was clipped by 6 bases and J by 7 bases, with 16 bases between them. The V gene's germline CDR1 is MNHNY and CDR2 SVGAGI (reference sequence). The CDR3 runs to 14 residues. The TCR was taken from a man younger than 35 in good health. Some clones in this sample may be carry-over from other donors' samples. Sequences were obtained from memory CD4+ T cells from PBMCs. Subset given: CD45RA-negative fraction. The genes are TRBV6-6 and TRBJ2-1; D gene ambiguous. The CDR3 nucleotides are TGTGCCAGCAGCCCCCTTCTTCCCGGGAATGAGCAGTTCTTC. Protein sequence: CASSPLLPGNEQFF.